Listed here are 3 T cell receptor beta chains from one sample, sequenced in a study of T cell responses to AZD1222 COVID-19 vaccine. Clones were sequenced by immunoSEQ multiplex PCR, and TCRdb holds only the in-frame ones, with some missing. The repertoire holds approximately 150,000 clones, with roughly nine tenths as singletons. The sample in question was peripheral blood, obtained on day 0 of AZD1222 vaccination. Receptors were obtained from an adult in good health.

The chain carries TRBV7-3 and TRBJ2-2; the match to TRBD2 covers 7 bases. The germline V gene encodes CDR1 SGHTA and CDR2 FQGTGA. The CDR3 is made up of 16 amino acids. Losses at the gene ends were 2 bases for V and 4 bases for J; bases not matched to a gene: 7. The CDR3 DNA follows: TGTGCCAGCAGCTTACCCTGGGGGGGTGGCACCGGGGAGCTGTTTTTT. Translation gives CASSLPWGGGTGELFF.

The chain carries TRBV15 and TRBJ2-1, with TRBD1 identical over 7 bases. CDR3 length: 14 amino acids. The germline CDR1 and CDR2 sequences are LNHNV and YYDKDF (reference sequence). J gave up 7 bases and V 3 bases, and 6 bases lay outside the gene matches. The CDR3 DNA sequence: TGTGCCACCAGCAGCCCAGACAGGGCGAATGAGCAGTTCTTC. Protein: CATSSPDRANEQFF.

Points on this clone: This sample includes further DNA sequences coding for the same CDR3. The chain carries TRBV5-6 and TRBJ1-1; D unclear. Germline V CDR1 and CDR2: SGHDT, YYEEEE. V shed 4 bases and J shed 1 base, with 11 bases lying between them. The CDR3 runs to 14 residues. The CDR3: CASSLVDRNTEAFF. CDR3 nucleotides: TGTGCCAGCAGCCTCGTAGACCGGAACACTGAAGCTTTCTTT.